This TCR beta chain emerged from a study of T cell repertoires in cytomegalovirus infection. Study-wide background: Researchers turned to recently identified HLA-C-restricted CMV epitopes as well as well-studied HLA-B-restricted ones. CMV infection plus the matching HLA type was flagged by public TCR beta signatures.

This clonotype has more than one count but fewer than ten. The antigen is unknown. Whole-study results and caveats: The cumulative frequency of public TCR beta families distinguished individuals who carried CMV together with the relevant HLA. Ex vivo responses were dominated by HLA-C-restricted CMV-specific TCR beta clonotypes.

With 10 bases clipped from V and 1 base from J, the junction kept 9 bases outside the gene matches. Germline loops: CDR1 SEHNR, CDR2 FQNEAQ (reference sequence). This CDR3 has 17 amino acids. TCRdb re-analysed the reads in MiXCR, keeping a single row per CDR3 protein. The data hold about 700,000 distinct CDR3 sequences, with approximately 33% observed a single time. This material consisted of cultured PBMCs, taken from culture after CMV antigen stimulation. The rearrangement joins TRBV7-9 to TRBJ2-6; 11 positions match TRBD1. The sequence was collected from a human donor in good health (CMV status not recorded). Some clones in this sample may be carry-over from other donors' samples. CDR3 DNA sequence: TGTGCCACTTACCCCGGGACAGGGGGATCTGGGGCCAACGTCCTGACTTTC. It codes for CATYPGTGGSGANVLTF. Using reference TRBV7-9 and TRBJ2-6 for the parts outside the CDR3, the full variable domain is DTGVSQNPRHKITKRGQNVTFRCDPISEHNRLYWYRQTLGQGPEFLTYFQNEAQLEKSRLLSDRFSAERPKGSFSTLEIQRTEQGDSAMYLCATYPGTGGSGANVLTFGAGSRLTVL.